These 2 T cell receptor beta chains came from one sample sequenced in a study of blood T cell repertoires in COVID-19. Clones were sequenced by immunoSEQ multiplex PCR, and TCRdb holds only the in-frame ones, with some missing. The table lists 90,000 to 100,000 clones, roughly 84% of them singletons. Sequenced: peripheral blood. Receptor source: a man aged 60 to 75 with acute or convalescent COVID-19.

The chain carries TRBV20-1 and TRBJ1-5, with D perhaps TRBD1 (6 bases). V shed 3 bases and J shed 0 bases, with 12 bases lying between them. Germline CDR1 reads DFQATT; CDR2 reads SNEGSKA (reference sequence). There are 15 residues in the CDR3. CDR3 protein: CSASPGQYSNQPQHF. The CDR3 DNA sequence: TGCAGTGCTAGTCCTGGACAGTATAGCAATCAGCCCCAGCATTTT.

The count of this clone is one. This chain links TRBV4-3 with TRBJ1-4; D is perhaps TRBD1 (6 bases). The CDR3 is made up of 17 amino acids. V lost 0 bases and J lost 2, with 13 bases in between. Germline values: CDR1 LGHNA, CDR2 YSLEER. The DNA for the CDR3 is TGCGCCAGCAGCCAAGATCCCAACAGGGCTACTAATGAAAAACTGTTTTTT. Translation gives CASSQDPNRATNEKLFF.